The present T cell receptor beta chain was sequenced within a study of T cell responses to AZD1222 COVID-19 vaccine. The wider study: Samples with a second dose at about 4 or about 12 weeks were pooled together. Findings and caveats of the study: Once two AZD1222 doses were given, Spike-specific TCR breadth and depth went up. Along spike, vaccine-associated CD4 TCRs were found throughout, with dominance at 160-218 and 743-854.

Libraries were prepared by immunoSEQ multiplex PCR; TCRdb keeps only in-frame clonotypes and omits some of them. The sample shows some 140,000 clones, approximately 90% of them seen only once. A remark on this clone: Antigen specificity is unknown.

The CDR3 covers 15 residues. Trimming shortened V by 4 bases and J by 3 bases, and 16 bases separated the two germline ends. Germline assignment: CDR1 SGHNT and CDR2 YYREEE (reference sequence). The V and J genes are TRBV5-4 and TRBJ2-5; the D gene is possibly TRBD2 (7 bases). The sequences come from peripheral blood, collected on day 0 of AZD1222 vaccination. The clonotype comes from an adult in good health. The CDR3 coding sequence is TGTGCCAGCAGCCCTGAGGGGGGGCGCAAAGAGACCCAGTACTTC. The encoded protein is CASSPEGGRKETQYF. Full variable domain (rest looked up from reference TRBV5-4 and TRBJ2-5): ETGVTQSPTHLIKTRGQQVTLRCSSQSGHNTVSWYQQALGQGPQFIFQYYREEENGRGNFPPRFSGLQFPNYSSELNVNALELDDSALYLCASSPEGGRKETQYFGPGTRLLVL.